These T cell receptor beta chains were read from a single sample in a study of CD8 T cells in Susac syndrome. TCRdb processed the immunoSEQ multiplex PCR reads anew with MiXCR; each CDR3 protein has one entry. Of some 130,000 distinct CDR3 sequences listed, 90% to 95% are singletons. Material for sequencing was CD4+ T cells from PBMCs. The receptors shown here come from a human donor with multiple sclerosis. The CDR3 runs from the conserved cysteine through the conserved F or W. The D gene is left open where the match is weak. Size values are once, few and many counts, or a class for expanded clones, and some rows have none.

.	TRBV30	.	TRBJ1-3	CAWSATAGNTIYF	TGTGCCTGGAGTGCGACAGCTGGAAACACCATATATTTT
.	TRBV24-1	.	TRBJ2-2	CATSDTGDITGELFF	TGTGCCACCAGTGACACCGGGGACATCACCGGGGAGCTGTTTTTT
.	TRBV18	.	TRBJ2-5	CASSPRAGEIRDF	TGTGCCAGCTCACCAAGGGCAGGGGAAATTCGGGACTTC
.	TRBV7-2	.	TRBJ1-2	CASSLGDTVRYTF	TGTGCCAGCAGCTTAGGGGACACTGTTCGCTACACCTTC
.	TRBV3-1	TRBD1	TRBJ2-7	CASSQGFFPGQGAYEQYF	TGTGCCAGCAGCCAAGGTTTCTTTCCGGGACAGGGGGCATACGAGCAGTACTTC
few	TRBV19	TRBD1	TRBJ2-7	CASSEQSGTGATYEQYF	TGTGCCAGTAGTGAACAGTCCGGGACAGGGGCCACCTACGAGCAGTACTTC
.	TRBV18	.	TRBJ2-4	CASSPPSTKNIQYF	TGTGCCAGCTCACCACCCTCGACCAAAAACATTCAGTACTTC
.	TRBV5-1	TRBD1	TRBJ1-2	CASSLGQGEYGYTF	TGCGCCAGCAGCTTGGGACAGGGAGAATATGGCTACACCTTC
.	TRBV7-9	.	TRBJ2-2	CASSSVSNTGELFF	TGTGCCAGCAGCTCAGTGTCGAACACCGGGGAGCTGTTTTTT
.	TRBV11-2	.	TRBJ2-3	CASSLWGVTDTQYF	TGTGCCAGCAGCTTATGGGGCGTCACAGATACGCAGTATTTT
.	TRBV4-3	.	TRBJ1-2	CASSQEHTERYGYTF	TGCGCCAGCAGCCAAGAGCATACCGAGAGGTATGGCTACACCTTC
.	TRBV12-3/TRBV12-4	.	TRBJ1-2	CASSFGFNYGYTF	TGTGCCAGCAGTTTCGGGTTTAACTATGGCTACACCTTC
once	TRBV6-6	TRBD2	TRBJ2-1	CASSWTGTSGNEQFF	TGTGCCAGCAGTTGGACCGGGACTAGCGGAAATGAGCAGTTCTTC
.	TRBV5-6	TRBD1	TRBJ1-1	CASSFTGGLTEAFF	TGTGCCAGCAGCTTCACAGGGGGTCTCACTGAAGCTTTCTTT
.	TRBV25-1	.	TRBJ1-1	CASSGLFAEAFF	TGTGCCAGCAGTGGACTATTCGCTGAAGCTTTCTTT
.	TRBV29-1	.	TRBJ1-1	CSVAGQPNTEVFF	TGCAGCGTTGCGGGTCAACCGAACACTGAAGTTTTCTTT
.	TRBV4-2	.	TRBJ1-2	CANSRTTGIYGYTF	TGTGCCAACAGCCGGACGACCGGGATCTATGGCTACACCTTC
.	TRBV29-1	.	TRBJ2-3	CSVAIGDTQYF	TGCAGCGTCGCAATTGGAGATACGCAGTATTTT
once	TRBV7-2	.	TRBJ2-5	CASSSLGPGGGRETQYF	TGTGCCAGCAGTTCTTTGGGGCCAGGGGGCGGGAGGGAGACCCAGTACTTC
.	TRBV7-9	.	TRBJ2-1	CASSLGALGSSYNEQFF	TGTGCCAGCAGCTTAGGGGCCTTGGGCAGCTCCTACAATGAGCAGTTCTTC
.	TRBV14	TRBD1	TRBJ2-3	CASSPGQGTDTQYF	TGTGCCAGCAGCCCGGGACAGGGAACAGATACGCAGTATTTT
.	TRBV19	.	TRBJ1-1	CASSIGAGEAFF	TGTGCCAGTAGTATTGGGGCGGGGGAAGCTTTCTTT
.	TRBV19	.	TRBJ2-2	CASSIGAGRYTGELFF	TGTGCCAGTAGTATAGGGGCGGGACGTTACACCGGGGAGCTGTTTTTT
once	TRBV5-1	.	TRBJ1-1	CASSEGGTEAFF	TGCGCCAGCAGCGAGGGTGGCACTGAAGCTTTCTTT
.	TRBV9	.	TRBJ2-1	CASSVRGGSYNEQFF	TGTGCCAGCAGCGTAAGAGGGGGGTCCTACAATGAGCAGTTCTTC
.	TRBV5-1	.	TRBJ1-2	CASSLASGQYYGYTF	TGCGCCAGCAGCTTGGCTAGCGGACAGTACTATGGCTACACCTTC
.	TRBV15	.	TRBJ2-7	CATSRGDPRGGEQYF	TGTGCCACCAGCAGAGGGGACCCGAGGGGGGGCGAGCAGTACTTC
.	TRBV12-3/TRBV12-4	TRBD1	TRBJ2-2	CASTTPGQGVTGELFF	TGTGCCAGCACCACACCGGGACAGGGGGTAACCGGGGAGCTGTTTTTT
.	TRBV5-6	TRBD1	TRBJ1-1	CASSLPDRGNTEAFF	TGTGCCAGCAGCCTCCCGGACAGGGGGAACACTGAAGCTTTCTTT
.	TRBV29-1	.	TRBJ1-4	CSVGVRPGPGEKLFF	TGCAGCGTTGGGGTCCGACCTGGACCCGGAGAAAAACTGTTTTTT
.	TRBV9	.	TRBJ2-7	CASSLLTGSYEQYF	TGTGCCAGCAGCCTCCTCACAGGGTCCTACGAGCAGTACTTC
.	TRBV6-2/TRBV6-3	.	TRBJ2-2	CASAEGGELFF	TGTGCCTCCGCAGAAGGCGGGGAGCTGTTTTTT
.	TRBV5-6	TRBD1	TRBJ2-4	CASSLDRGYIQYF	TGTGCCAGCAGCTTGGACAGGGGTTACATTCAGTACTTC
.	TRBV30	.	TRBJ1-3	CAWRETGGGNTIYF	TGTGCCTGGAGGGAAACAGGTGGAGGAAACACCATATATTTT
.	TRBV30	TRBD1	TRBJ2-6	CAWSITGVNSGANVLTF	TGTGCCTGGAGTATAACAGGGGTCAACTCTGGGGCCAACGTCCTGACTTTC
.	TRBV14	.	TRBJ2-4	CASSQAAHIQYF	TGTGCCAGCAGCCAAGCAGCCCACATTCAGTACTTC
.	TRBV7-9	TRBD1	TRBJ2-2	CASSLGFVGQGARSGELFF	TGTGCCAGCAGCTTAGGGTTTGTCGGGCAGGGGGCGCGATCCGGGGAGCTGTTTTTT
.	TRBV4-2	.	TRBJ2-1	CASSSEEGSWNEQFF	TGTGCCAGCAGTTCTGAGGAGGGGTCGTGGAATGAGCAGTTCTTC
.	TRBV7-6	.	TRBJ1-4	CASSLIAGWNEKLFF	TGTGCCAGCAGCTTAATCGCAGGGTGGAATGAAAAACTGTTTTTT
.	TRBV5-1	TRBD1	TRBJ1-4	CASSRDRLKVDEKLFF	TGCGCCAGCAGCCGGGACAGACTAAAGGTGGATGAAAAACTGTTTTTT
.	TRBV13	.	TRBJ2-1	CASSLLSREQFF	TGTGCCAGCTCACTCCTAAGTCGTGAGCAGTTCTTC
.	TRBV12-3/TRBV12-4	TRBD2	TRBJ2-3	CASSKAGGPSGDTQYF	TGTGCCAGCAGCAAAGCGGGGGGGCCTAGCGGAGATACGCAGTATTTT
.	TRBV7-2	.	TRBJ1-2	CASKPTWDGYTF	TGTGCCAGCAAACCGACCTGGGATGGCTACACCTTC
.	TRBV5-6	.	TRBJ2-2	CASSLGTLNTGELFF	TGTGCCAGCAGCTTGGGGACGTTGAACACCGGGGAGCTGTTTTTT
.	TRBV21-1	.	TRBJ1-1	CASSIRRVNTEAFF	TGTGCCAGCAGCATAAGACGGGTGAACACTGAAGCTTTCTTT
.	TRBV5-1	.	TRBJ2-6	CASSLVQLRWAHVLTF	TGCGCCAGCAGCTTGGTCCAGTTGCGCTGGGCCCACGTCCTGACTTTC
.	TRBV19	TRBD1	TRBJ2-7	CASSGQPRTGMNF	TGTGCCAGCAGTGGTCAGCCGAGGACAGGGATGAACTTC
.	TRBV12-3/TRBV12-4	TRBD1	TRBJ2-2	CASSWVTGRTGELFF	TGTGCCAGCAGTTGGGTGACAGGGCGGACCGGGGAGCTGTTTTTT
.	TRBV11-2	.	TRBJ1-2	CASSLTAGPFNYGYTF	TGTGCCAGCAGCTTGACAGCCGGGCCGTTTAACTATGGCTACACCTTC
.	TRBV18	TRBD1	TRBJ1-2	CASSPDREISYTF	TGTGCCAGCTCACCAGACAGGGAAATTAGCTACACCTTC
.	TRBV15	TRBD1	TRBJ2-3	CATSREGGFNTDTQYF	TGTGCCACCAGCAGAGAAGGGGGCTTTAATACAGATACGCAGTATTTT
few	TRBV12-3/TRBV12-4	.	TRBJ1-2	CASSPYRASGLSYTF	TGTGCCAGCAGTCCGTACCGGGCCAGTGGTTTGAGCTACACCTTC
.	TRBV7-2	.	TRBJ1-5	CASSGGGSSNQPQHF	TGTGCCAGCAGCGGGGGGGGTTCATCGAATCAGCCCCAGCATTTT
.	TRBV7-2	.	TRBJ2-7	CASSFQGASYEQYF	TGTGCCAGCAGCTTTCAAGGGGCTTCCTACGAGCAGTACTTC
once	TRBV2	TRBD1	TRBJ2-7	CASTMGQGGSYEQYF	TGTGCCAGCACTATGGGACAGGGGGGTTCCTACGAGCAGTACTTC
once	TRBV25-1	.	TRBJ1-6	CASTRGPRSSYNSPLHF	TGTGCCAGCACTAGGGGACCGAGAAGCTCCTATAATTCACCCCTCCACTTT
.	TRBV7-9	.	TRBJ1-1	CASSYIWAEAFF	TGTGCCAGCAGCTACATCTGGGCTGAAGCTTTCTTT
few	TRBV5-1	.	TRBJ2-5	CASSLQLAGETQYF	TGCGCCAGCAGCTTGCAACTAGCAGGGGAGACCCAGTACTTC
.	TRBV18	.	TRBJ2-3	CASSPSTPTDTQYF	TGTGCCAGCTCACCATCAACCCCCACAGATACGCAGTATTTT